This is a list of T cell receptor beta chains from one sample in a study of OX40 agonist ivuxolimab in advanced cancers. Assay used: immunoSEQ multiplex PCR; TCRdb lists only in-frame clones, some missing. The sample lists 58,000 or so clones, 89% seen once, with 9.5% to 15% in the top ten. The material sequenced was CD4+ or CD8+ T cells sorted from blood, taken in a trial of the OX40 agonist ivuxolimab. These TCRs come from an adult with an advanced solid tumor such as melanoma, head and neck, liver or kidney cancer. CDR3s include the opening cysteine and the closing phenylalanine or tryptophan. D genes are given only for firm matches. The size of a clone is reported for some rows only, either as once, few or many, or as a class for expanded clones.

>NA|TRBV7-9|NA|TRBJ2-5
CASSLAGGQETQYF
TGTGCCAGCAGCTTAGCTGGGGGCCAAGAGACCCAGTACTTC
>TRBD2|TRBV9|NA|TRBJ2-7
CASSVGEGYEQYF
TGTGCCAGCAGCGTAGGGGAGGGCTACGAGCAGTACTTC
>NA|TRBV27|NA|TRBJ1-2
CASSTGFSGASGYTF
TGTGCCAGCAGCACGGGGTTCTCAGGGGCGAGTGGCTACACCTTC
>NA|TRBV13|NA|TRBJ2-3
CASSPPLLGTDTQYF
TGTGCCAGCAGCCCCCCCCTACTGGGGACGGATACGCAGTATTTT
>TRBD1|TRBV6-1|NA|TRBJ1-2
CASSEGQGVGYGYTF
TGTGCCAGCAGTGAGGGACAGGGGGTCGGCTATGGCTACACCTTC
>NA|TRBV5-1|NA|TRBJ2-7
CASTLGPWVHEQYF
TGCGCCAGCACCCTAGGCCCCTGGGTTCACGAGCAGTACTTC
>NA|TRBV5-6|NA|TRBJ2-1
CASSLVVRGSYNEQFF
TGTGCCAGCAGCTTGGTAGTACGGGGAAGCTACAATGAGCAGTTCTTC
>NA|TRBV27|NA|TRBJ2-3
CASSLTDSRASTDTQYF
TGTGCCAGCAGTCTGACTGACTCCCGTGCTAGCACAGATACGCAGTATTTT
>NA|TRBV27|NA|TRBJ2-7
CASSINRPNPYEQYF
TGTGCCAGCAGTATAAACAGACCTAACCCGTACGAGCAGTACTTC
>NA|TRBV19|once|TRBJ1-1
CASSAPWGAEAFF
TGTGCCAGTAGTGCGCCCTGGGGGGCTGAAGCTTTCTTT
>NA|TRBV2|NA|TRBJ2-1
CASSSLDNEQFF
TGTGCCAGCAGCTCGCTAGACAATGAGCAGTTCTTC
>NA|TRBV28|NA|TRBJ2-7
CASSFLSGHEQYF
TGTGCCAGCAGTTTCTTGTCGGGCCACGAGCAGTACTTC
>TRBD1|TRBV13|NA|TRBJ2-7
CASSGPGTGKGYEQYF
TGTGCCAGCAGCGGACCCGGGACAGGGAAGGGCTACGAGCAGTACTTC
>NA|TRBV5-1|once|TRBJ2-7
CASSLSRDGYEQYF
TGCGCCAGCAGCTTGTCCCGGGACGGCTACGAGCAGTACTTC
>TRBD2|TRBV29-1|NA|TRBJ2-7
CSVDGLAERSYEQYF
TGCAGCGTCGACGGACTAGCTGAACGCTCCTACGAGCAGTACTTC
>NA|TRBV28|NA|TRBJ2-7
CASSSQRGHPGYEQYF
TGTGCCAGCAGTTCCCAGCGGGGACACCCGGGGTACGAGCAGTACTTC
>NA|TRBV6-1|NA|TRBJ1-2
CASSEIWSGHGYTF
TGTGCCAGCAGTGAGATCTGGTCAGGGCATGGCTACACCTTC
>NA|TRBV7-6|NA|TRBJ2-3
CASRGRSTDTQYF
TGTGCCAGCAGGGGTCGAAGCACAGATACGCAGTATTTT
>TRBD2|TRBV18|NA|TRBJ2-1
CASSGGTSGKFVNEQFF
TGTGCCAGCTCAGGCGGGACTAGCGGGAAGTTTGTTAATGAGCAGTTCTTC
>TRBD2|TRBV4-1|NA|TRBJ2-3
CASRWGSGRARTDTQYF
TGCGCCAGCAGGTGGGGGAGCGGGAGGGCCCGCACAGATACGCAGTATTTT
>TRBD2|TRBV4-1|NA|TRBJ2-2
CASSQDWERGTGELFF
TGCGCCAGCAGCCAAGATTGGGAGCGGGGCACCGGGGAGCTGTTTTTT
>TRBD2|TRBV27|many|TRBJ2-1
CASSLGSWTSGRLGGQFF
TGTGCCAGCAGTTTAGGGTCTTGGACTAGCGGGAGATTAGGTGGGCAGTTCTTC
>NA|TRBV14|NA|TRBJ1-2
CASSQDTGRGYTF
TGTGCCAGCAGCCAAGATACAGGGCGCGGCTACACCTTC
>TRBD1|TRBV19|NA|TRBJ1-5
CASSIRTGGVQPQHF
TGTGCCAGTAGTATAAGGACAGGGGGCGTTCAGCCCCAGCATTTT
>TRBD1|TRBV4-1|NA|TRBJ1-2
CASSQGQGAYGYTF
TGCGCCAGCAGCCAGGGACAGGGGGCCTATGGCTACACCTTC
>NA|TRBV9|NA|TRBJ2-5
CASSHPDPQETQYF
TGTGCCAGCAGCCATCCGGACCCCCAAGAGACCCAGTACTTC
>TRBD2|TRBV11-2|NA|TRBJ2-7
CASSTGLGVDEQYF
TGTGCCAGCAGCACGGGACTAGGGGTAGACGAGCAGTACTTC
>NA|TRBV5-1|NA|TRBJ2-5
CASSPTVGGMETQYF
TGCGCCAGCAGCCCCACGGTCGGGGGCATGGAGACCCAGTACTTC
>NA|TRBV5-1|NA|TRBJ1-1
CASSLAPGLNTEAFF
TGCGCCAGCAGCTTGGCCCCGGGCTTAAACACTGAAGCTTTCTTT
>TRBD2|TRBV9|NA|TRBJ2-1
CASSLRWRGANEQFF
TGTGCCAGCAGCCTCCGCTGGCGGGGGGCCAATGAGCAGTTCTTC